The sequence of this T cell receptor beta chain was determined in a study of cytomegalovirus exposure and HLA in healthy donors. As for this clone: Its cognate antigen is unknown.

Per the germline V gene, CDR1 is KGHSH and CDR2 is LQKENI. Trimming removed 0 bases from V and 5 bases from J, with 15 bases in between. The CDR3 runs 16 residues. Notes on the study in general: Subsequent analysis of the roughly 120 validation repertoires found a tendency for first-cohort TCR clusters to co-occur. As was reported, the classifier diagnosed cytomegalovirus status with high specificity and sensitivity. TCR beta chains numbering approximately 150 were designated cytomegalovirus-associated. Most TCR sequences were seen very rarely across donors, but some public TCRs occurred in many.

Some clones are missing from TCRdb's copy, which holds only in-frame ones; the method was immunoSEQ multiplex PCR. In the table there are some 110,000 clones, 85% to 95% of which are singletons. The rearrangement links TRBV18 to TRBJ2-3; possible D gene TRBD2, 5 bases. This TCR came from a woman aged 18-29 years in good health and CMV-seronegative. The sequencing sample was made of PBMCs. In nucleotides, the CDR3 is TGTGCCAGCTCACCACCGTCCCTAAGAGGAGGAGATACGCAGTATTTT. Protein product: CASSPPSLRGGDTQYF.